This TCR beta chain comes out of a study of molecular identifiers for immune sequencing clone quantification. Looking at the study overall: Replicate runs used RNA from roughly 20,000 or 100,000 naive CD8 cells, which was split five ways into aliquots, and four of those aliquots were then sequenced.

Sorting selected naive CD8 T cells with a CD8+CD4-CCR7+CD45RA+ phenotype. Listed TCR primers and previously described methods were used for bulk TCR libraries. One entry per CDR3 protein, called by TCRdb with MiXCR from the PCR reads. The sample records about 640,000 distinct CDR3 sequences, 20% being singletons. Points on this clonotype: Its specificity is unknown.

This CDR3 region has 14 residues. The V segment lost 4 bases and the J segment 5 bases; nucleotides outside the gene matches: 8. Germline CDR1 reads LNHDA; CDR2 reads SQIVND (reference sequence). Notes on the study in general: Among about a million naive cells, spiked Jurkat TCR RNA from a single cell was reportedly detectable.

This TCR was recovered from a human donor in good health. Some libraries in this study had Jurkat cell RNA spiked in. The rearrangement uses TRBV19 and TRBJ2-7; TRBD1 matches at 7 bases. Source material: naive CD8+ T cells from blood, with Jurkat cell RNA spiked in. Subset here: FACS-sorted CD8+CD4-CCR7+CD45RA+ naive T cells. The CDR3 bases are TGTGCCAGTAGTAATATCGGGACAGTCAACGAGCAGTACTTC. Translation: CASSNIGTVNEQYF.